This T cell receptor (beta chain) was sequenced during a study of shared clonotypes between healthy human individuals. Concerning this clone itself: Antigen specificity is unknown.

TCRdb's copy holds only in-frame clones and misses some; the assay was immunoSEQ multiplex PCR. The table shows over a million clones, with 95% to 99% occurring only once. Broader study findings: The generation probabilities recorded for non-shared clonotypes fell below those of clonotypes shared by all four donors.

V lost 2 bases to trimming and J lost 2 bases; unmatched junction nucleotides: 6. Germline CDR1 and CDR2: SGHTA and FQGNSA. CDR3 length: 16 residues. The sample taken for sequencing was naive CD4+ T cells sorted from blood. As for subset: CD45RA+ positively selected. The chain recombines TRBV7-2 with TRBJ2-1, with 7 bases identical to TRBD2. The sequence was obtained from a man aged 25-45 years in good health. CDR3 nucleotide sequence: TGTGCCAGCAGCTTACGGGGGGAAAGGGCCTACAATGAGCAGTTCTTC. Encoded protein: CASSLRGERAYNEQFF.